This TCR beta chain stems from a study of beta chain features in type 1 diabetes. Expressed TCRB transcripts were sequenced because the entire RNA isolate underwent reverse transcription. Using immunoSEQ multiplex PCR, the repertoire was profiled, and TCRdb retains in-frame clones only, with some absent. The table has 250,000 to 300,000 clones, around 24% seen once. The table lists this clone with a few counts. Its specificity is not known. Germline V CDR1 and CDR2: LNHNV, YYDKDF (reference sequence). The CDR3 is 14 residues long. Deletions cut 1 base from V and 4 bases from J, with 5 bases between. Study results and limitations: When Type 1 diabetes patients were examined, their TCRB CDR3s proved moderately but significantly shorter in all four CD4+ subsets.

The sequence was obtained from a woman in her twenties or thirties with type 1 diabetes. The chain recombines TRBV15 with TRBJ2-6, with unresolved D. Sample: naive CD4+ T cells from blood. DNA for the CDR3: TGTGCCACCAGCAGAGGGCAAGGGGCCAACGTCCTGACTTTC. The encoded protein is CATSRGQGANVLTF.